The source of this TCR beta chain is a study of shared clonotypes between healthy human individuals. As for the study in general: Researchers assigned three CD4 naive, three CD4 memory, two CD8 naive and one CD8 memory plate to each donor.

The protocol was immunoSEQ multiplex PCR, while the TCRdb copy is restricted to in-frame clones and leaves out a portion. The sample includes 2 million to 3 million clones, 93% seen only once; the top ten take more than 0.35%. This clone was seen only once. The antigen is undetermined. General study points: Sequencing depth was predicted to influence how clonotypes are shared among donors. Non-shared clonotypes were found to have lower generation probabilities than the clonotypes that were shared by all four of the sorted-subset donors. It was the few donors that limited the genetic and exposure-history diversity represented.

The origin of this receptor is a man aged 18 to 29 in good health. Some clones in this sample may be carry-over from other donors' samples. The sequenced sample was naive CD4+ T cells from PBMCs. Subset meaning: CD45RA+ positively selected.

CDR3: CASSPGQGINEKLFF. The CDR3 nucleotides are TGTGCCAGCAGCCCAGGACAGGGGATTAATGAAAAACTGTTTTTT. The chain links TRBV7-9 to TRBJ1-4, with 9 bases lining up with TRBD1. V was clipped by 5 bases and J by 4 bases; unmatched bases: 5. Germline V gene data show CDR1 as SEHNR and CDR2 as FQNEAQ (reference sequence). The length of the CDR3 is 15 residues. The variable domain in full, with the rest retrieved from reference TRBV7-9 and TRBJ1-4, is DTGVSQNPRHKITKRGQNVTFRCDPISEHNRLYWYRQTLGQGPEFLTYFQNEAQLEKSRLLSDRFSAERPKGSFSTLEIQRTEQGDSAMYLCASSPGQGINEKLFFGSGTQLSVL.